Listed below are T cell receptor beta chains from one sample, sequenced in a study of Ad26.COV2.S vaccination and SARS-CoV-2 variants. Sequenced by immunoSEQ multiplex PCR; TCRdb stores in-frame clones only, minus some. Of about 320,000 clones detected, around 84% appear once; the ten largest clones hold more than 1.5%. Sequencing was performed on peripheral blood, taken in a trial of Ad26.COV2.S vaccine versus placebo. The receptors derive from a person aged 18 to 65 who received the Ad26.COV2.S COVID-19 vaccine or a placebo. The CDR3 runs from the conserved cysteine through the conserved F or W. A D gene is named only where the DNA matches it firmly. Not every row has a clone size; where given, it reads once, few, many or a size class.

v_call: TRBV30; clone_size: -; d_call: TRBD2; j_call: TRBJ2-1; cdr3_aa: CAWRKQSGGAHNEQFF; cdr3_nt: TGTGCCTGGAGAAAACAAAGCGGGGGGGCCCACAATGAGCAGTTCTTC
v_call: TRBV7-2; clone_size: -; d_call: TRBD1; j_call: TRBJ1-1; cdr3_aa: CASNPWGRGANTEAFF; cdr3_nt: TGTGCCAGCAACCCTTGGGGCAGGGGGGCGAACACTGAAGCTTTCTTT
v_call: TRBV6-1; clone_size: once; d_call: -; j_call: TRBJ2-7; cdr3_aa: CASSEAAASSYEQYF; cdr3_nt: TGTGCCAGCAGTGAAGCGGCAGCGAGCTCCTACGAGCAGTACTTC
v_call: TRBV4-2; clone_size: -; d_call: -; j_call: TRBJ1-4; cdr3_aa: CASSQPGTDEKLFF; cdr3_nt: TGTGCCAGCAGCCAGCCTGGGACGGATGAAAAACTGTTTTTT
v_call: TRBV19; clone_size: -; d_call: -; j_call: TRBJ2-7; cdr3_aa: CASSTGHLPYEQYF; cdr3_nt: TGTGCCAGTAGTACGGGACACCTCCCCTACGAGCAGTACTTC
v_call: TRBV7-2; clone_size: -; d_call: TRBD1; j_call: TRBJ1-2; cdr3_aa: CASSSRGEGYTF; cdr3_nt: TGTGCCAGCAGCTCCAGGGGGGAGGGCTACACCTTC
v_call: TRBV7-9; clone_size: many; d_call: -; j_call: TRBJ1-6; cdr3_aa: CASSLGGYENSPLHF; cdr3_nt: TGTGCCAGCAGCTTAGGGGGCTACGAGAATTCACCCCTCCACTTT
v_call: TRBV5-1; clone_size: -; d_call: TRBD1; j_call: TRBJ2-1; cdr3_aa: CASSNRTGGAYNEQFF; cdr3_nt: TGCGCCAGCAGCAATCGGACAGGGGGCGCCTACAATGAGCAGTTCTTC
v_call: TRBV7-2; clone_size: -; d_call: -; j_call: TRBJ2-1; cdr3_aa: CASSLATYNEQFF; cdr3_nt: TGTGCCAGCAGCTTAGCAACCTACAATGAGCAGTTCTTC
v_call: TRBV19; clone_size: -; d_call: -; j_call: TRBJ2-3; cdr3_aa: CASRVAAADTQYF; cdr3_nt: TGTGCCAGTAGAGTAGCGGCAGCAGATACGCAGTATTTT
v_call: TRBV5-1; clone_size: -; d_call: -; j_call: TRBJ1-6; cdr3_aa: CASSLGDATGNSPLHF; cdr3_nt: TGCGCCAGCAGCTTGGGGGACGCTACAGGTAATTCACCCCTCCACTTT
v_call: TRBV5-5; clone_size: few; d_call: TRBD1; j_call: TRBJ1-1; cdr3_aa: CASSFGTAEAFF; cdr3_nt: TGTGCCAGCAGCTTCGGGACAGCTGAAGCTTTCTTT
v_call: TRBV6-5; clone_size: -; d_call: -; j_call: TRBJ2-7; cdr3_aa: CASSSQGWHEQYF; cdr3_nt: TGTGCCAGCAGTTCCCAGGGGTGGCACGAGCAGTACTTC
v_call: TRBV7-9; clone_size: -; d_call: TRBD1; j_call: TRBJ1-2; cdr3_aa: CASSRSGGSGYTF; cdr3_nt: TGTGCCAGCAGCCGATCAGGGGGCAGTGGCTACACCTTC
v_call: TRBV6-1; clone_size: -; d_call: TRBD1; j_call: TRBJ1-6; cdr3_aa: CASSDLRTGPDYNSPLHF; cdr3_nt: TGTGCCAGCAGTGACTTAAGGACAGGCCCCGATTATAATTCACCCCTCCACTTT
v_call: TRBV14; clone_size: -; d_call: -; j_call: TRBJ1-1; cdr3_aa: CASSRIQGRGNTEAFF; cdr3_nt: TGTGCCAGCAGCAGAATCCAGGGGAGGGGGAACACTGAAGCTTTCTTT